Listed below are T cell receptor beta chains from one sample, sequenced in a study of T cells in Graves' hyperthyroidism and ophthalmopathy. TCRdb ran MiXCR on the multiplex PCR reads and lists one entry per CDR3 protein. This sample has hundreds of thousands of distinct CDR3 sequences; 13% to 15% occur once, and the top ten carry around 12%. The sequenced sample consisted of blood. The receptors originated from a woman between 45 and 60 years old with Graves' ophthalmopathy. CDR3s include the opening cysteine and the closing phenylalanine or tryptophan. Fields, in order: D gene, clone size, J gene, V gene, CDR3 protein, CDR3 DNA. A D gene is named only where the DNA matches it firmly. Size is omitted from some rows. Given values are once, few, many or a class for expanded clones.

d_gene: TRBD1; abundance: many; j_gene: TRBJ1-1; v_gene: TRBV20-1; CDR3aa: CSAITRDRELNAFF; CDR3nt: TGCAGTGCTATCACCCGGGACAGGGAGTTAAATGCTTTCTTT
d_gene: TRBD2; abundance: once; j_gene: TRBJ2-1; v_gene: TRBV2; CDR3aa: CASISGRGHHEQFF; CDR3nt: TGTGCCAGTATTAGCGGGAGAGGACACCATGAGCAGTTCTTC
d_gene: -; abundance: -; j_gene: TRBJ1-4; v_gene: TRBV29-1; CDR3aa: CSVAGYETGVNEKLFF; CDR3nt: TGCAGCGTTGCCGGGTACGAAACGGGCGTTAATGAAAAACTGTTTTTT
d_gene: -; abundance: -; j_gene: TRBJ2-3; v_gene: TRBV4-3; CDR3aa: CASSQDEFLVPLADTDTQYF; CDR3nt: TGCGCCAGCAGCCAAGATGAGTTTCTAGTTCCCCTCGCTGACACAGATACGCAGTATTTT
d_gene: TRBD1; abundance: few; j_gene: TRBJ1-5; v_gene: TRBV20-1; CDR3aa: CSARDKGNDRGRSLQPQHF; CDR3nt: TGCAGTGCTAGAGATAAGGGGAATGACAGGGGGCGGTCTCTTCAGCCCCAGCATTTT
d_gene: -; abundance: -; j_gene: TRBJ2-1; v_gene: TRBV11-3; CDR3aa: CASSLDSGQGNNEQFF; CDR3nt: TGTGCCAGCAGCTTAGATTCTGGGCAGGGGAACAATGAGCAGTTCTTC
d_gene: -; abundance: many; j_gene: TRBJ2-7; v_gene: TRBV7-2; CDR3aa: CASSFGTYEQYF; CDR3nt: TGTGCCAGCAGCTTCGGGACCTACGAGCAGTACTTC
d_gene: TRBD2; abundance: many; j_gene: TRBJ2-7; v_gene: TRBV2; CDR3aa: CASRTSDGSYEQYF; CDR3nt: TGTGCCAGCAGGACTAGCGATGGGTCCTACGAGCAGTACTTC
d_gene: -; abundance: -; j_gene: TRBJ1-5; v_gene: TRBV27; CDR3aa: CASRLHYRQGKQPQHF; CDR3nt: TGTGCCAGCAGGTTGCATTACAGGCAGGGGAAGCAGCCCCAGCATTTT
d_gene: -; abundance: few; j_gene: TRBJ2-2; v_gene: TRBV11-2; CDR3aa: CASSLIMRRRELFF; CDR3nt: TGTGCCAGCAGCTTAATTATGAGGAGGCGGGAGCTGTTTTTT
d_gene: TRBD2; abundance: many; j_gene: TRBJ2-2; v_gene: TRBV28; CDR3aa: CASSSLTRTSGNTGELFF; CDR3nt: TGTGCCAGCAGTTCATTAACAAGGACTAGCGGAAACACCGGGGAGCTGTTTTTT
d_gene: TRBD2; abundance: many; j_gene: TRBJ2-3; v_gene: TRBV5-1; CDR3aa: CASSVLAGGPDTQYF; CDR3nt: TGCGCCAGCAGCGTATTAGCGGGAGGGCCAGATACGCAGTATTTT
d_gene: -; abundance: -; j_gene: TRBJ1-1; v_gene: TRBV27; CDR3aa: CASSSDSFMNTEAFF; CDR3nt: TGTGCCAGCAGTTCGGACAGTTTCATGAACACTGAAGCTTTCTTT
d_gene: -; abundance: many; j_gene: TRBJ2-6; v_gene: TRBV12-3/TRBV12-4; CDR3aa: CASSFVQGSGANVLTF; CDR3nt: TGTGCCAGCAGTTTCGTACAAGGCTCTGGGGCCAACGTCCTGACTTTC
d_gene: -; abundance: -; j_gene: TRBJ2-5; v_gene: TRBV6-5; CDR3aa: CASSYSWQQETQYF; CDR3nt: TGTGCCAGCAGTTACTCGTGGCAGCAAGAGACCCAGTACTTC
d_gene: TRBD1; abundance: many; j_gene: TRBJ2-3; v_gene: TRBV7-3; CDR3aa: CASSTRQGGTDTQYF; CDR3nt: TGTGCCAGCAGCACCCGACAGGGCGGCACAGATACGCAGTATTTT
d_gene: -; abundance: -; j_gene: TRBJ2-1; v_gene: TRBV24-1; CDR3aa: CATMRQRGDEQFF; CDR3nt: TGTGCCACCATGAGACAGCGCGGCGATGAGCAGTTCTTC
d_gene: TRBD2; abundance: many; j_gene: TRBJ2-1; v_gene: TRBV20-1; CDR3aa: CSARTSGREQFF; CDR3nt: TGCAGTGCCCGGACTAGCGGGAGAGAGCAGTTCTTC
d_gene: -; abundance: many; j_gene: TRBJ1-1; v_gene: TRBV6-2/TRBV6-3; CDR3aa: CASSYSGQLNTEAFF; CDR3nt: TGTGCCAGCAGTTATTCGGGACAATTAAACACTGAAGCTTTCTTT
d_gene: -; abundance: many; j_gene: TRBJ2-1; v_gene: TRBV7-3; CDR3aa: CASSLTPDRSNEQFF; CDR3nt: TGTGCCAGCAGCTTAACCCCTGACCGTTCCAATGAGCAGTTCTTC
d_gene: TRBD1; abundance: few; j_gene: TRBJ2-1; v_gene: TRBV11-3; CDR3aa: CASSYRGTGGSSYNEQFF; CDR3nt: TGTGCCAGCAGCTATAGAGGGACAGGGGGGAGCTCCTACAATGAGCAGTTCTTC
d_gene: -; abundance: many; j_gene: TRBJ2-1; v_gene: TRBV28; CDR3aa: CASSERLHNEQFF; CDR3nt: TGTGCCAGCAGTGAGAGGCTTCACAATGAGCAGTTCTTC
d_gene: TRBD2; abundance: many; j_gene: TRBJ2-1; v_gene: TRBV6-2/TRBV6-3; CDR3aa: CASILTSGRRFF; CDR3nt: TGTGCCAGCATCCTGACTAGCGGGAGGAGGTTCTTC
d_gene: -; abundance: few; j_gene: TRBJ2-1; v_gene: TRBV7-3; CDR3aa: CASSLSGTPSSYNEQFF; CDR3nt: TGTGCCAGCAGCTTAAGCGGGACACCCAGCTCCTACAATGAGCAGTTCTTC
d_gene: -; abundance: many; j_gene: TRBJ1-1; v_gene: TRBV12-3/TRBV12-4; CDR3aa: CASSQISNTEAFF; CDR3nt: TGTGCCAGCAGTCAGATATCGAACACTGAAGCTTTCTTT
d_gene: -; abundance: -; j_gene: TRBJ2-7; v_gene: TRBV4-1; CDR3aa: CASSHVRALINEQYF; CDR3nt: TGCGCCAGCAGTCACGTGAGGGCCTTAATTAACGAGCAGTACTTC
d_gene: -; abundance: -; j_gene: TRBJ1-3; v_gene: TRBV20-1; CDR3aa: CSARVWEGLNSGNTIYF; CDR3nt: TGCAGTGCTAGAGTTTGGGAGGGTTTGAACTCTGGAAACACCATATATTTT
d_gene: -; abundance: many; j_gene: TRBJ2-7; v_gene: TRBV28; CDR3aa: CASSLRTYEQYF; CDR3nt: TGTGCCAGCAGTCTTAGAACCTACGAGCAGTACTTC
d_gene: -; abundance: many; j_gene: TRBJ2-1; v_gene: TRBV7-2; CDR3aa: CASSLPGWNEQFF; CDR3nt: TGTGCCAGCAGCTTACCTGGTTGGAATGAGCAGTTCTTC